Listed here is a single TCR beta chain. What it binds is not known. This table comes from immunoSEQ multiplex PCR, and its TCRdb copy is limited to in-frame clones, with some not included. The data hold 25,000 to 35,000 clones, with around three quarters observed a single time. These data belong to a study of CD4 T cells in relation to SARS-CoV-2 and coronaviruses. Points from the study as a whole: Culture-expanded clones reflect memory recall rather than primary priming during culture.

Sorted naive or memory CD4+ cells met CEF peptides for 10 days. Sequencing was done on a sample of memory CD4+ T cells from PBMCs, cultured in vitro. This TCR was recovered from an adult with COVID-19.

DNA for the CDR3: TGTGCCAGCAGCCCGGACTTCTACGAGCAGTACTTC. Translation: CASSPDFYEQYF. The chain couples TRBV11-2 to TRBJ2-7; D possibly corresponds to TRBD2 (5 bases). The CDR3 contains 12 residues. Trimming took 5 bases from V and 3 from J, leaving 8 bases between them. Germline CDR1 and CDR2: SGHAT and FQNNGV.